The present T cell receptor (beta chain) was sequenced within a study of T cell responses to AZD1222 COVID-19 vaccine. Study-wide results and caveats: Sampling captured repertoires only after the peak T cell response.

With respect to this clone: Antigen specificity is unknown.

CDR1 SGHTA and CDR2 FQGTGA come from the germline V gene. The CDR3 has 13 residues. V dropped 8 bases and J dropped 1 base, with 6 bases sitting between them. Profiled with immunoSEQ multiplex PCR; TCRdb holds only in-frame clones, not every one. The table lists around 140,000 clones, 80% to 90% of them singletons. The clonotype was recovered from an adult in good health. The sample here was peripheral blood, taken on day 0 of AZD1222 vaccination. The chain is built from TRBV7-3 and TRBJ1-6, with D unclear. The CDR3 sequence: CASRASYNSPLHF. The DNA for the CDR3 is TGTGCCAGCCGTGCGTCCTATAATTCACCCCTCCACTTT.